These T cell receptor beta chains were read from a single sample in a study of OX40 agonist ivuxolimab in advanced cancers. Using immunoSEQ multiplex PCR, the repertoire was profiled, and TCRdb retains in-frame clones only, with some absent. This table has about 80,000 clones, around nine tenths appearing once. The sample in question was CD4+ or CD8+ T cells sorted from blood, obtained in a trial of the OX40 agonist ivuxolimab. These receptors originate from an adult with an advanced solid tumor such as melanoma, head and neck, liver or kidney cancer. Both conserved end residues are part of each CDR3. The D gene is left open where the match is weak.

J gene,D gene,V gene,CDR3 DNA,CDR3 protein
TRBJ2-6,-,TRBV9,TGTGCCAGCAGCGTAGACCGGGGGAGATCTGGGGCCAACGTCCTGACTTTC,CASSVDRGRSGANVLTF
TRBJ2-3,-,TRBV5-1,TGCGCCAGCAGCAGATTTTCCGGGACACCCGCCACAGATACGCAGTATTTT,CASSRFSGTPATDTQYF
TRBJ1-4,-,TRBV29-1,TGCAGCGTCGGAACCGGGGGCGAGGGTGAAAAACTGTTTTTT,CSVGTGGEGEKLFF
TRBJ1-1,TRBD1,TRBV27,TGTGCCAGCAGGGCCGGGACAGAGAACACTGAAGCTTTCTTT,CASRAGTENTEAFF
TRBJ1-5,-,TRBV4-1,TGCGCCAGCAGCCAAGAGGGGCCTGGCAATCAGCCCCAGCATTTT,CASSQEGPGNQPQHF
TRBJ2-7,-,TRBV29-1,TGCAGCGTTGAAAGTATGACCGGGTATGAGCAGTACTTC,CSVESMTGYEQYF
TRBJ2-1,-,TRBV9,TGTGCCAGCAGCGTAGGGCTAGCGCGTTCCTACAATGAGCAGTTCTTC,CASSVGLARSYNEQFF
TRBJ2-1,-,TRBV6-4,TGTGCCAGCAGTGACGGGAGGAGCTCCTACAATGAGCAGTTCTTC,CASSDGRSSYNEQFF
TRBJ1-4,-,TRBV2,TGTGCCAGCTGCGGGTGGCAGAATCCAACTAATGAAAAACTGTTTTTT,CASCGWQNPTNEKLFF
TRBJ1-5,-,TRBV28,TGTGCCACCAAGACAAATTCCGAGAATCAGCCCCAGCATTTT,CATKTNSENQPQHF
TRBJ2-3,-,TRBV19,TGTGCCAGTAGTGCCCTCCCGGGTAAAGCGAGCACAGATACGCAGTATTTT,CASSALPGKASTDTQYF
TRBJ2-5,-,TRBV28,TGTGCCAGCATGGGGCCAGTGGAGGGGGCAGGTGAGACCCAGTACTTC,CASMGPVEGAGETQYF